Shown below are 14 T cell receptor beta chains from a single sample sequenced in a study of shared clonotypes between healthy human individuals. TCRdb's table, derived via immunoSEQ multiplex PCR, lists solely in-frame clones and lacks some. Here the sample spans fewer than 1.4 million clones, more than 75% being singletons. Material: memory CD4+ T cells from PBMCs. As for subset: CD45RA-negative fraction. These receptors were obtained from a man aged 18 to 29 in good health. Some clones in this sample may be carry-over from other donors' samples.

CDR3 residues: CASSLMWRQGTYEQYF. The CDR3, as DNA: TGTGCCAGCAGCTTAATGTGGCGTCAGGGGACCTACGAGCAGTACTTC. V and J are TRBV11-2 and TRBJ2-7; maybe TRBD1 (6 bases). CDR1 is SGHAT and CDR2 is FQNNGV in the germline V gene. Trimming stripped 2 bases from V and 2 bases from J, with 16 bases between. The CDR3 spans 16 residues.

The chain has TRBV2 and TRBJ2-3; D unresolved. V dropped 4 bases and J dropped 0 bases, with 5 bases sitting between them. The CDR3 length is 13 residues. Germline-derived CDR1 and CDR2 are SNHLY and FYNNEI. DNA for the CDR3: TGTGCCAGCAGTGTTGATAGCACAGATACGCAGTATTTT. Translated: CASSVDSTDTQYF.

The V gene is TRBV9, the J gene TRBJ1-2; no clear D. V was pared by 0 bases and J by 4 bases, with 10 bases between. The CDR3 contains 14 residues. Germline loops: CDR1 SGDLS, CDR2 YYNGEE. In DNA form, the CDR3 reads TGTGCCAGCAGCGTAGGAATAGGGCCCTATGGCTACACCTTC. Translating gives CASSVGIGPYGYTF.

The V gene is TRBV6-5, the J gene TRBJ1-5; 11 bases map to TRBD1. V shed 8 bases and J 4 bases; nucleotides not matched to a gene: 4. Germline assignment: CDR1 MNHEY and CDR2 SVGAGI. The CDR3 has 14 residues. DNA of the CDR3: TGTGCCAGCCGTGGGACAGGGGGAAATCAGCCCCAGCATTTT. Protein sequence: CASRGTGGNQPQHF.

The gene calls are TRBV5-1 and TRBJ2-1, with 8 bases matching TRBD2. In germline, CDR1 is SGHRS, CDR2 YFSETQ. The J segment lost 9 bases and the V segment lost 2 bases, leaving 16 bases of the junction unmatched. This CDR3 region has 17 residues. CDR3 coding DNA: TGCGCCAGCAGCTTTGTATTGTCGCGGGAGGCAGGGACTGAGCAGTTCTTC. The encoded protein is CASSFVLSREAGTEQFF. Full variable domain (outside the CDR3, taken from reference TRBV5-1 and TRBJ2-1): KAGVTQTPRYLIKTRGQQVTLSCSPISGHRSVSWYQQTPGQGLQFLFEYFSETQRNKGNFPGRFSGRQFSNSRSEMNVSTLELGDSALYLCASSFVLSREAGTEQFFGPGTRLTVL.

V gene TRBV5-6 combines with J gene TRBJ2-7; 14 bases fit TRBD2. Trimming at V came to 1 base and at J to 7 bases, leaving 7 bases not matched to a gene. Germline CDR1 SGHDT, CDR2 YYEEEE. CDR3 length: 16 amino acids. Here the CDR3 reads CASSLTGLAGAGEQYF. The CDR3 DNA sequence: TGTGCCAGCAGCTTGACGGGACTAGCGGGAGCGGGGGAGCAGTACTTC.

In DNA, the CDR3 is TGTGCCAGCAGCGTTACAGGGGTCTATGGCTACACCTTC. It specifies CASSVTGVYGYTF. The chain is built from TRBV11-2 and TRBJ1-2; 7 bases fit TRBD1. This CDR3 spans 13 amino acids. V gave up 5 bases and J gave up 4 bases; unmatched junction bases: 4. The germline CDR1 and CDR2 sequences are SGHAT and FQNNGV.

This clone has just a few counts. The J gene is TRBJ2-1, the V gene TRBV6-1, with TRBD1 matching 9 bases. CDR1 is MNHNS and CDR2 is SASEGT in the germline V gene. V lost 7 bases, J lost 4 bases, and 5 bases stayed unmatched. CDR3 length equals 14 residues. CDR3 loop: CASTRTGEYNEQFF. In nucleotides, the CDR3 is TGTGCCAGCACCCGGACAGGGGAATACAATGAGCAGTTCTTC.

The V and J genes are TRBV18 and TRBJ2-1, with TRBD1 matching over 12 bases. Germline CDR1 KGHSH, CDR2 LQKENI. V lost 5 bases and J lost 9; bases outside the gene matches: 11. CDR3 length: 16 residues. The CDR3, as DNA: TGTGCCAGCTCAAGCTCCGGGACAGGGGGCTTAGGTGAGCAGTTCTTC. Protein: CASSSSGTGGLGEQFF.

The chain carries TRBV23-1 and TRBJ1-1, with 10 bases matching TRBD1. TRBV23-1 is classed as an ORF, of uncertain function. The ends lost 2 bases at V and 4 bases at J; junction bases unmatched: 1. CDR3 size: 14 residues. The CDR3: CASSQRTGGTEAFF. CDR3 nucleotides: TGCGCCAGCAGTCAACGGACAGGGGGCACTGAAGCTTTCTTT.

The rearrangement joins TRBV28 to TRBJ1-5, with D perhaps matching TRBD1 (6 bases). The length of the CDR3 is 15 residues. Trimming took 2 bases from V and 3 from J, leaving 11 bases between them. Germline CDR1 MDHEN, CDR2 SYDVKM. The CDR3, as DNA: TGTGCCAGCAGTTTACATACAGGGTACAATCAGCCCCAGCATTTT. This sequence encodes CASSLHTGYNQPQHF.

The chain employs TRBV5-1 and TRBJ2-7; 10 bases align to TRBD1. Germline V gene data show CDR1 as SGHRS and CDR2 as YFSETQ. The J segment lost 5 bases and the V segment lost 2 bases, leaving 4 bases of the junction unmatched. This CDR3 spans 14 amino acids. CDR3 loop: CASSLRQGADEQYF. DNA for the CDR3: TGCGCCAGCAGCTTACGACAGGGGGCGGACGAGCAGTACTTC.

This rearrangement joins TRBV19 to TRBJ1-1, with a possible D match to TRBD1 (6 bases). CDR1 and CDR2 (germline): LNHDA, SQIVND (reference sequence). V lost 7 bases and J 5 bases, leaving 14 bases between the germline ends. The CDR3 covers 13 residues. The CDR3 bases are TGTGCCAGTACCCGGAACAGGGAAACTGAAGCTTTCTTT. Translation: CASTRNRETEAFF.

The CDR3 is CASSPRDRAQETQYF. In DNA, the CDR3 is TGCGCCAGCAGTCCCCGGGACAGGGCACAAGAGACCCAGTACTTC. V usage is TRBV23-1 and J usage is TRBJ2-5, with 9 bases aligning to TRBD1. TRBV23-1 is known as an ORF, though its function is uncertain. The ends lost 4 bases at V and 2 bases at J; junction bases unmatched: 5. The CDR3 length is 15 residues.